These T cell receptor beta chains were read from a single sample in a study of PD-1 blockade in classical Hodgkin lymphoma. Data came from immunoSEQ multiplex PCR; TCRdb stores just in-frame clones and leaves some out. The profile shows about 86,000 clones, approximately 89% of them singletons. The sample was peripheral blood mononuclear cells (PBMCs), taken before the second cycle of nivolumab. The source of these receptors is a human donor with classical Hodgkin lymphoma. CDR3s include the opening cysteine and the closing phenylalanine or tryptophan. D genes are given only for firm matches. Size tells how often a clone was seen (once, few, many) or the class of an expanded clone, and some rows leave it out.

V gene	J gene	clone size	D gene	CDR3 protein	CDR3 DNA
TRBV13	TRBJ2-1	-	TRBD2	CASSSGGSSYNEQFF	TGTGCCAGCAGCTCGGGGGGTAGTTCTTACAATGAGCAGTTCTTC
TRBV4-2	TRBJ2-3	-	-	CASSQVPGDRDTQYF	TGTGCCAGCAGCCAAGTTCCGGGGGACAGAGATACGCAGTATTTT
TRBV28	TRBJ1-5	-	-	CASSYNQPQHF	TGTGCCAGCAGTTATAATCAGCCCCAGCATTTT
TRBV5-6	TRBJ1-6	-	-	CASSPLRIPNSPLHF	TGTGCCAGCAGCCCCCTGAGGATTCCAAATTCACCCCTCCACTTT
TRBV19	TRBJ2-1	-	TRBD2	CASRLRGADEQFF	TGTGCCAGCCGACTGCGGGGGGCAGATGAGCAGTTCTTC
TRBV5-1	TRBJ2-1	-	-	CASSPWGYDNEQFF	TGCGCCAGCAGCCCCTGGGGGTACGACAATGAGCAGTTCTTC
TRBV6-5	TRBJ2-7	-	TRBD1	CASSPVGQDSYEQYF	TGTGCCAGCAGTCCTGTGGGACAGGACTCCTACGAGCAGTACTTC
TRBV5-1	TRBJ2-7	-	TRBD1	CASSSSGQDYEQYF	TGCGCCAGCAGCTCGTCGGGACAGGATTACGAGCAGTACTTC
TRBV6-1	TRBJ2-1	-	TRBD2	CASRGSGGAYNEQFF	TGTGCCAGCAGGGGTAGCGGGGGGGCCTACAATGAGCAGTTCTTC
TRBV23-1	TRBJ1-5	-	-	CASSQSGPRSSNQPQHF	TGCGCCAGCAGTCAATCGGGACCCCGATCCAGCAATCAGCCCCAGCATTTT
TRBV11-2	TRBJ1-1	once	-	CASNFIQANTEAFF	TGTGCCAGCAACTTTATACAGGCGAACACTGAAGCTTTCTTT
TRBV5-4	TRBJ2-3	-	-	CASSLWGAGTDTQYF	TGTGCCAGCAGCTTGTGGGGGGCTGGCACAGATACGCAGTATTTT
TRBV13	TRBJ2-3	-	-	CASSNSGGHTDTQYF	TGTGCCAGCAGCAACTCGGGGGGACACACAGATACGCAGTATTTT
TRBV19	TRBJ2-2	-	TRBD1	CASSSGTGNTGELFF	TGTGCCAGTAGTTCTGGGACAGGGAACACCGGGGAGCTGTTTTTT
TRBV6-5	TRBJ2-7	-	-	CASSYSRVVPGYEQYF	TGTGCCAGCAGTTACTCTCGGGTGGTGCCCGGCTACGAGCAGTACTTC
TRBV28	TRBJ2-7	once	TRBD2	CASNSPGTSGTEQYF	TGTGCCAGCAATTCCCCCGGGACTAGCGGCACCGAGCAGTACTTC
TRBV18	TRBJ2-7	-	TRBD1	CASSPAGGYEQYF	TGTGCCAGCTCACCAGCAGGGGGATACGAGCAGTACTTC
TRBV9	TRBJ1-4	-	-	CASSTDPFLNEKLFF	TGTGCCAGCAGCACCGACCCCTTCCTGAATGAAAAACTGTTTTTT
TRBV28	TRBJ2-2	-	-	CASRLRNTGELFF	TGTGCCAGCAGATTGCGAAACACCGGGGAGCTGTTTTTT
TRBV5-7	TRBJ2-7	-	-	CATKSAAGTKLTLSYEQYF	TGTGCCACCAAAAGCGCAGCCGGGACCAAACTAACCCTAAGCTACGAGCAGTACTTC
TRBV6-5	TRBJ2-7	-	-	CASSYSSGPYEQYF	TGTGCCAGCAGTTACTCTTCAGGTCCCTACGAGCAGTACTTC
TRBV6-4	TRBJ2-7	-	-	CASSKDTTYEQYF	TGTGCCAGCAGTAAAGACACGACCTACGAGCAGTACTTC
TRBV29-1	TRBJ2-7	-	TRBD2	CSVEGGTSGSYEQYF	TGCAGCGTTGAAGGAGGGACTAGCGGGAGTTACGAGCAGTACTTC
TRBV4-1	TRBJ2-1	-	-	CASSRNGAGAYGEQFF	TGCGCCAGCAGCCGAAATGGGGCGGGGGCATATGGTGAGCAGTTCTTC
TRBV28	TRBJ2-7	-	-	CASCAGSSHEQYF	TGTGCCAGCTGTGCTGGCTCTTCCCACGAGCAGTACTTC
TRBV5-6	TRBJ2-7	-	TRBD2	CASSLAPAGAPYEQYF	TGTGCCAGCAGCTTGGCCCCAGCGGGAGCTCCCTACGAGCAGTACTTC
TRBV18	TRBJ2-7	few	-	CASSPRDTSSYEQYF	TGTGCCAGCTCACCACGGGACACGAGCTCCTACGAGCAGTACTTC
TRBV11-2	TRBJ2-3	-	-	CASSLDIGELHTDTQYF	TGTGCCAGCAGCTTAGATATAGGCGAGCTACACACAGATACGCAGTATTTT
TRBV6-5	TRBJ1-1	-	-	CASSYPTVNTEAFF	TGTGCCAGCAGTTACCCGACAGTGAACACTGAAGCTTTCTTT
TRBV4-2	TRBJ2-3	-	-	CASSQEGGAETDTQYF	TGTGCCAGCAGCCAAGAGGGGGGCGCAGAGACAGATACGCAGTATTTT
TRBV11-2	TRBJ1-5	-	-	CASSLGALQDSTRHQPQHF	TGTGCCAGCAGCTTAGGCGCGCTACAGGATAGTACGCGTCATCAGCCCCAGCATTTT
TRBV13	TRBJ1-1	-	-	CASSYQNTEAFF	TGTGCCAGCAGCTATCAGAACACTGAAGCTTTCTTT
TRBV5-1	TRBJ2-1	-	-	CASSGGSSYNEQFF	TGCGCCAGCAGCGGGGGGAGCTCCTACAATGAGCAGTTCTTC
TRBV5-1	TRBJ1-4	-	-	CASSLERGATNEKLFF	TGCGCCAGCAGCTTAGAGAGGGGCGCAACTAATGAAAAACTGTTTTTT
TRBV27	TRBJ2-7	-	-	CASSFTPLRAPYEQYF	TGTGCCAGCAGTTTTACCCCCCTGCGGGCCCCCTACGAGCAGTACTTC
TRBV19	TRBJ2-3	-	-	CASSIGGISTDTQYF	TGTGCCAGTAGTATCGGCGGGATCAGCACAGATACGCAGTATTTT
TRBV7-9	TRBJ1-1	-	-	CASSLDMGSTEAFF	TGTGCCAGCAGCTTAGATATGGGGTCCACTGAAGCTTTCTTT
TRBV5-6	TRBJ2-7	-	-	CASSLALSSYEQYF	TGTGCCAGCAGCTTGGCCCTGAGCTCCTACGAGCAGTACTTC
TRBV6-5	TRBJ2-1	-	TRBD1	CASSRAGQGVNEQFF	TGTGCCAGCAGTAGGGCGGGACAGGGGGTAAATGAGCAGTTCTTC
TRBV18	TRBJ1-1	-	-	CASSPNTGGGMNTEAFF	TGTGCCAGCTCACCCAACACAGGAGGGGGTATGAACACTGAAGCTTTCTTT